The clone carrying this TCR beta chain has just a few counts. What it binds is not known. The data belong to a study of cytomegalovirus exposure and HLA in healthy donors. In the study overall: Of around 410 genotyped donors, 75% to 90% grouped in the Caucasian-associated ancestry cluster. Points from the study as a whole: Association of 16,951 TCR beta sequences with HLA alleles was found at 0.05 false discovery rate in a later analysis. In presence/absence analyses, roughly uniform sequencing depth across donors was assumed.

The V gene's germline CDR1 is SGDLS and CDR2 YYNGEE. CDR3 length: 15 residues. V shed 7 bases and J shed 0 bases, with 11 bases lying between them. In the PCR, 60 Vbeta and 13 Jbeta primers were used. The table came from immunoSEQ multiplex PCR; TCRdb's copy has only in-frame clones and leaves some out. The sample consists of roughly 120,000 clones, approximately 82% of them appearing once. Material for sequencing was PBMCs. The receptor was isolated from a man younger than 45 in good health and CMV-seropositive. This rearrangement joins TRBV9 to TRBJ2-6; D not resolved. CDR3 sequence reads: CASGLWSSGANVLTF. CDR3 in DNA: TGTGCCAGCGGGTTATGGAGCTCTGGGGCCAACGTCCTGACTTTC.